This TCR beta chain appears in the sequencing data of a study of cytomegalovirus exposure and HLA in healthy donors. On the study more broadly: As released early, the data held roughly 85 million unique TCRs from HLA-typed donors.

Note on this clone: Its antigen remains unidentified.

The germline V gene has CDR1 MNHNS and CDR2 SASEGT. CDR3 length: 15 amino acids. V was clipped by 1 base and J by 1 base; unmatched bases: 3. Researchers ran the PCR with 60 Vbeta and 13 Jbeta primers. Measured with immunoSEQ multiplex PCR; TCRdb has only the in-frame clones, and not every one. This sample carries roughly 120,000 clones, 75% to 80% of them seen once, and the ten largest clones take approximately 1.3%. General study findings and limits: A later examination showed that TCR association rates differed by HLA locus, with DRB1 most and HLA-C fewest.

Material: PBMCs. This TCR derives from a woman aged 25 to 45 in good health and CMV-seronegative. This chain connects TRBV6-1 to TRBJ1-1; 7 nucleotides line up with TRBD1. CDR3 DNA: TGTGCCAGCAGTGAAGAGACAGGGACGAACACTGAAGCTTTCTTT. As protein: CASSEETGTNTEAFF.